The TCR beta chain described here comes from a study of radiotherapy plus CTLA-4 blockade in lung cancer. As regards this clone: Its cognate antigen is unknown.

The CDR3 runs 15 residues. Germline lookup yields CDR1 MNHNS and CDR2 SASEGT. V was trimmed by 1 base and J by 0 bases, leaving 7 bases between them. Clones were read by immunoSEQ multiplex PCR, and TCRdb kept only the in-frame ones, dropping some. The sample consists of 75,000 to 80,000 clones, 85% to 90% of them appearing once. Study-level findings and limits: Response was reportedly best predicted by early blood T cell clone dynamics, with interferon-beta. TCR clones of tumor origin grew in blood after radiotherapy plus ipilimumab.

The genes are TRBV6-1 and TRBJ2-4; D call uncertain. This specimen consisted of peripheral blood, obtained from a patient treated with radiotherapy plus ipilimumab. The sequence came from a human donor with non-small cell lung cancer who had stable disease on radiotherapy plus ipilimumab. CDR3 loop: CASSEGRLAKNIQYF. The CDR3, as DNA: TGTGCCAGCAGTGAAGGTCGGTTAGCCAAAAACATTCAGTACTTC.